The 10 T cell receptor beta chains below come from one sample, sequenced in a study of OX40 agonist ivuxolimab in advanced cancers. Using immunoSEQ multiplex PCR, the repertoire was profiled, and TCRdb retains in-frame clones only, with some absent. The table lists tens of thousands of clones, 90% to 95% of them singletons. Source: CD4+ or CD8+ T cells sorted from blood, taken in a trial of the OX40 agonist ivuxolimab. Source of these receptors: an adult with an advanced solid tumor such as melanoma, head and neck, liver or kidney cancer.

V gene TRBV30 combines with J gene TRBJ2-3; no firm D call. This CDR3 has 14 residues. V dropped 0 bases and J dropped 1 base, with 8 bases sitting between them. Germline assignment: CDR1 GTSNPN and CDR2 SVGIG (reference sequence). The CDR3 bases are TGTGCCTGGAGTGTAAATATCGGCACAGATACGCAGTATTTT. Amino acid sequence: CAWSVNIGTDTQYF.

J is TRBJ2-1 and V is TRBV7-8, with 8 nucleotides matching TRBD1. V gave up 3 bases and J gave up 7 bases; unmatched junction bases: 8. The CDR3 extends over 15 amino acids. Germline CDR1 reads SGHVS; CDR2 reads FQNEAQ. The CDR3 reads CASSLQTGELNEQFF. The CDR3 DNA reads TGTGCCAGCAGCTTGCAGACAGGGGAGTTGAATGAGCAGTTCTTC.

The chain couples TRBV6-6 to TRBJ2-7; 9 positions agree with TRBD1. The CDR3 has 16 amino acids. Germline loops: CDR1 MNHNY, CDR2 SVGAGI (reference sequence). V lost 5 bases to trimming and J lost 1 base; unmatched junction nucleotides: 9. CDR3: CASSPGTGKTSYEQYF. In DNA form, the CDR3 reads TGTGCCAGCAGTCCCGGGACAGGGAAGACATCCTACGAGCAGTACTTC.

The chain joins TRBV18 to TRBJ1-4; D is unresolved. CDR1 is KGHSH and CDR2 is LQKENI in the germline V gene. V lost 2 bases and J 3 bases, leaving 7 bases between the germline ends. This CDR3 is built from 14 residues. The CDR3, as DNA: TGTGCCAGCTCACCAGGGCAGCCTAATGAAAAACTGTTTTTT. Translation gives CASSPGQPNEKLFF.

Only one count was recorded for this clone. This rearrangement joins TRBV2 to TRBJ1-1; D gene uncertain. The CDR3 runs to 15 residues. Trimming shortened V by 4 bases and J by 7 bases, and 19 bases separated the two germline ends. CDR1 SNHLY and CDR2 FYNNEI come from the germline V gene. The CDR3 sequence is CASSVDGSRGYEAFF. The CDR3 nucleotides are TGTGCCAGCAGTGTGGACGGCTCGCGGGGATATGAAGCTTTCTTT.

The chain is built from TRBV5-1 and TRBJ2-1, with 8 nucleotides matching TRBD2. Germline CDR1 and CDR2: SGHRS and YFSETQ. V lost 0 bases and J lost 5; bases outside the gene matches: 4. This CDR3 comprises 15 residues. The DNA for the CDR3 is TGCGCCAGCAGCTTGGCCCTAGCGGGCAACAATGAGCAGTTCTTC. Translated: CASSLALAGNNEQFF.

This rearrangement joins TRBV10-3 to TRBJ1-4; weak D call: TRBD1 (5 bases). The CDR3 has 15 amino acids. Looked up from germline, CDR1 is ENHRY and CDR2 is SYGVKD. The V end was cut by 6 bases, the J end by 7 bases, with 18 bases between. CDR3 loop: CAISPHSGGGEKLFF. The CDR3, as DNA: TGTGCCATCAGCCCACACTCCGGGGGTGGTGAAAAACTGTTTTTT.

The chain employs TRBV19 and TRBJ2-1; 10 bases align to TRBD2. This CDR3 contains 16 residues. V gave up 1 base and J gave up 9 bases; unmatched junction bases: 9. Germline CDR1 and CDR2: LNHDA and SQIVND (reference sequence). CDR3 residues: CASSIASGRAPSEQFF. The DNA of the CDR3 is TGTGCCAGTAGTATAGCGAGCGGGAGGGCCCCCAGTGAGCAGTTCTTC. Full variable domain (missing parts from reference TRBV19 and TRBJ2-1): DGGITQSPKYLFRKEGQNVTLSCEQNLNHDAMYWYRQDPGQGLRLIYYSQIVNDFQKGDIAEGYSVSREKKESFPLTVTSAQKNPTAFYLCASSIASGRAPSEQFFGPGTRLTVL.

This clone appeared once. For the CDR3, the DNA is TGTGCCAGCAGTGAACCCCCCTCAAGCCGCCAGTACTTC. This encodes CASSEPPSSRQYF. This rearrangement joins TRBV25-1 to TRBJ2-5; D is undetermined. CDR1 is MGHDK and CDR2 is SYGVNS in the germline V gene. V lost 2 bases and J lost 10, with 14 bases in between. This CDR3 has 13 residues.

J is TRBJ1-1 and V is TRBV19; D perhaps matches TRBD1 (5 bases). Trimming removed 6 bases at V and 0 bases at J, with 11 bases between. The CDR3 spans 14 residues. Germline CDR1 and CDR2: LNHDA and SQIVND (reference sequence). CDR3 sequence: CASRDDSMNTEAFF. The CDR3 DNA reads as TGTGCCAGTAGAGACGACAGCATGAACACTGAAGCTTTCTTT.